Following are 20 T cell receptor beta chains from one sample sequenced in a study of prognosis after radiotherapy for stage I lung cancer. With two-round multiplex PCR, TCR beta CDR3 sequences were amplified from genomic DNA. The authors ran first-round PCR with primers specific to each TRBV and TRBJ gene. TCRdb re-called the multiplex PCR reads with MiXCR, one entry per CDR3 protein. In the table there are 30,000 to 40,000 distinct CDR3 sequences, approximately 25% of which are singletons. Here the sequenced sample was PBMCs, taken before or after stereotactic body radiation therapy (not recorded which). These TCRs come from a donor aged 50 or older with non-small cell lung cancer.

This clonotype appeared many times. The J gene is TRBJ2-1, the V gene TRBV5-1, with TRBD2 matching 11 bases. J gave up 9 bases and V 4 bases, and 9 bases lay outside the gene matches. The CDR3 contains 15 residues. The V gene's germline CDR1 is SGHRS and CDR2 YFSETQ. Written as DNA, the CDR3 is TGCGCCAGCAGCGCGAATAGCGGGAGGGTGGGTGAGCAGTTCTTC. Protein: CASSANSGRVGEQFF.

The V call is TRBV29-1, the J call TRBJ1-1; D gene uncertain. The germline V gene encodes CDR1 SQVTM and CDR2 ANQGSEA. The V end was cut by 0 bases, the J end by 1 base, with 18 bases between. The CDR3 is made up of 17 amino acids. CDR3 nucleotides: TGCAGCGTTGAAGACCCCACCTTTGAGTATTGGAACACTGAAGCTTTCTTT. Residues: CSVEDPTFEYWNTEAFF.

A word on this clonotype: This may arise from a read error, as a much more abundant clone is one base away. This chain connects TRBV19 to TRBJ2-7, with a tentative D call TRBD2 (6 bases). With 6 bases removed from V and 5 bases from J, the gap between germline ends came to 14 bases. The CDR3 extends over 13 amino acids. In germline, CDR1 is LNHDA, CDR2 SQIVND (reference sequence). The CDR3 region is CASRGGAGHEQYF. In nucleotides, the CDR3 is TGTGCCAGTAGAGGCGGGGCCGGACACGAGCAGTACTTC.

The sample holds many counts of this clonotype. The chain is built from TRBV20-1 and TRBJ2-3; D might be TRBD1 or TRBD2, each matching 5 bases. With 7 bases removed from V and 1 base from J, the gap between germline ends came to 9 bases. The length of the CDR3 is 12 residues. Germline V gives CDR1 DFQATT, CDR2 SNEGSKA (reference sequence). CDR3 sequence (DNA): TGCAGTGTTGGGGGAGGCACAGATACGCAGTATTTT. Residues: CSVGGGTDTQYF.

This clonotype showed up many times. The V and J genes are TRBV3-1 and TRBJ1-2; 11 nucleotides line up with TRBD1. CDR3 size: 14 residues. Germline values: CDR1 LGHDT, CDR2 YNNKEL (reference sequence). The V and J ends lost 4 bases and 13 bases, in that order; junction bases with no gene match: 11. CDR3 in DNA: TGTGCCAGCAGCCCGAAGCGGACAGGGGGCGCGGGCACCTTC. Encoded protein: CASSPKRTGGAGTF.

This clonotype was seen more than once but under ten times. A much larger clonotype is one base distant, so this may be a read error. The chain links TRBV11-3 to TRBJ1-1; tentatively, D is TRBD1 (6 bases). V was trimmed by 8 bases and J by 0 bases, leaving 25 bases between them. The germline gives CDR1 SGHNT, CDR2 YENEEA. The CDR3 contains 18 residues. CDR3 sequence reads: CASRQDGVSGVMNTEAFF. The DNA for the CDR3 is TGTGCCAGCCGCCAGGATGGGGTTTCAGGGGTAATGAACACTGAAGCTTTCTTT.

This rearrangement joins TRBV20-1 to TRBJ2-7; the match to TRBD2 covers 10 bases. This CDR3 has 14 residues. Germline CDR1 DFQATT, CDR2 SNEGSKA (reference sequence). The V and J ends lost 6 bases and 2 bases, in that order; junction bases with no gene match: 7. The CDR3, as DNA: TGCAGTGCGAAAACTAGCGGGGTTGCCTACGAGCAGTACTTC. It is translated as CSAKTSGVAYEQYF.

This clonotype has a count of ten or more. CDR3 protein: CAISDQEDTDTQYF. CDR3 DNA sequence: TGTGCCATCAGTGACCAAGAAGACACAGATACGCAGTATTTT. The rearrangement uses TRBV10-3 and TRBJ2-3; D gene ambiguous. The germline V gene encodes CDR1 ENHRY and CDR2 SYGVKD. V was pared by 3 bases and J by 2 bases, with 9 bases between. This CDR3 is 14 amino acids long.

This chain joins TRBV6-1 and TRBJ2-1, with 8 bases identical to TRBD2. The germline V gene has CDR1 MNHNS and CDR2 SASEGT. This CDR3 comprises 16 residues. V lost 7 bases and J lost 3; bases outside the gene matches: 11. In DNA, the CDR3 is TGTGCCAGCATGGCTTTCTTGCGGGGGGACTACAATGAGCAGTTCTTC. Its protein is CASMAFLRGDYNEQFF.

Concerning this clonotype itself: Just one base apart from a much larger clone, this may be a read error. The chain uses TRBV6-9 and TRBJ1-5; unclear D gene. In germline, CDR1 is MNHGY, CDR2 SVAAGI. The CDR3 is 13 residues long. CDR3 protein: CASSLLNLQPQNF. Written as DNA, the CDR3 is TGTGCCAGCAGTTTACTAAATTTGCAGCCCCAGAATTTT.

The rearrangement joins TRBV5-1 to TRBJ2-7; 8 nucleotides agree with TRBD2. This CDR3 region has 12 residues. Germline trimming cut 4 bases from V and 7 bases from J; bases unmatched to any gene: 4. Per germline, CDR1 SGHRS and CDR2 YFSETQ. The DNA for the CDR3 is TGCGCCAGCAGCGGGGGACTAGGTGAGCAGTACTTC. This translates into CASSGGLGEQYF.

This clonotype was detected only a few times. Relative to the germline gene, one junction end is altered; a read error may explain this. The rearrangement joins TRBV24-1 to TRBJ2-1, with a weak D call TRBD2 (5 bases). In germline, CDR1 is KGHDR, CDR2 SFDVKD. This CDR3 is 13 amino acids long. The DNA of the CDR3 is TGTGCTACCAGTGATGAGGGCCGGGATGGGCAGTTCTTC. This codes for CATSDEGRDGQFF.

This clonotype was found many times. The chain couples TRBV20-1 to TRBJ1-2; D is unclear. This CDR3 has 13 residues. Between the trimmed V and J ends, which lost 1 base and 4 bases, there was a span of 10 bases. From germline, CDR1 is DFQATT and CDR2 SNEGSKA (reference sequence). In DNA, the CDR3 is TGCAGTGCTAGAGGTTGGCGGAGCTATGGCTACACCTTC. This sequence encodes CSARGWRSYGYTF.

There are many counts of this clonotype. This rearrangement joins TRBV20-1 to TRBJ2-7, with 9 bases fitting TRBD1. The germline V gene has CDR1 DFQATT and CDR2 SNEGSKA (reference sequence). This CDR3 is built from 18 residues. V lost 3 bases to trimming and J lost 2 bases; unmatched junction nucleotides: 17. The CDR3 DNA follows: TGCAGTGCTAGCGATCTTACAAAGGGACAGGGCGACCCCTACGAGCAGTACTTC. Its translation: CSASDLTKGQGDPYEQYF.

In this sample, this clonotype turned up many times. V and J are TRBV15 and TRBJ1-2; D ambiguous. Per germline, CDR1 LNHNV and CDR2 YYDKDF (reference sequence). V lost 0 bases, J lost 6 bases, and 14 bases lay in between. This CDR3 contains 15 residues. In DNA form, the CDR3 reads TGTGCCACCAGCAGAGATACCCGGGAACGGAATGGCTACACCTTC. Protein sequence: CATSRDTRERNGYTF.

This clonotype was picked up many times. V usage is TRBV20-1 and J usage is TRBJ2-7, with TRBD1 matching 7 bases. The CDR3 is made up of 13 amino acids. Germline CDR1 reads DFQATT; CDR2 reads SNEGSKA (reference sequence). The V gene end was trimmed by 6 bases and the J gene end by 4 bases; junction bases not matched to a gene: 9. The CDR3 nucleotides read TGCAGTGCCCGAGAGGGGGCCGGTTACGAGCAGTACTTC. It is translated as CSAREGAGYEQYF.

As concerns this clonotype: One junction end does not reproduce the germline sequence, and a read error may be involved. The genes are TRBV27 and TRBJ2-7; D is perhaps TRBD2 (5 bases). Per the germline V gene, CDR1 is MNHEY and CDR2 is SMNVEV (reference sequence). CDR3 length: 13 residues. CDR3 in DNA: TGTGCCAGCAGGTTAGAGGGAGCTTACGAGAAGTACTTC. This codes for CASRLEGAYEKYF.

In its sample, this clonotype was seen many times. The rearrangement joins TRBV6-2 or TRBV6-3 to TRBJ2-3; possibly TRBD2 for D (6 bases). The CDR3 spans 14 residues. V was shortened by 2 bases and J by 4 bases, with 10 bases between the two germline ends. Germline lookup yields CDR1 MNHEY and CDR2 SVGEGT. The CDR3 DNA sequence: TGTGCCAGCAGTTACGTGGTAGCGGCAGATACGCAGTATTTT. As protein: CASSYVVAADTQYF.

For this clonotype: A read error is possible here, since a much larger clone lies one base away. The V and J genes are TRBV10-2 and TRBJ1-2, with 7 bases fitting TRBD1. The CDR3 spans 13 residues. CDR1 and CDR2 (germline): WSHSY, SAAADI. With V trimmed by 5 bases and J by 7 bases, 7 bases remained unmatched. Here the CDR3 reads CASSLGGLGGYTF. CDR3 in DNA: TGCGCCAGCAGTTTAGGGGGCCTGGGTGGCTACACCTTC.

The sample holds many counts of this clonotype. The chain uses TRBV5-6 and TRBJ1-4; 9 bases map to TRBD1. The CDR3 has 18 amino acids. The trim removed 4 bases at V and 2 bases at J, leaving 12 bases unmatched. CDR1 is SGHDT, CDR2 YYEEEE, per germline. The CDR3 protein is CASSRLTNRGRTNEKLFF. As DNA, the CDR3 is TGTGCCAGCAGCCGATTGACAAACAGGGGGCGGACTAATGAAAAACTGTTTTTT.